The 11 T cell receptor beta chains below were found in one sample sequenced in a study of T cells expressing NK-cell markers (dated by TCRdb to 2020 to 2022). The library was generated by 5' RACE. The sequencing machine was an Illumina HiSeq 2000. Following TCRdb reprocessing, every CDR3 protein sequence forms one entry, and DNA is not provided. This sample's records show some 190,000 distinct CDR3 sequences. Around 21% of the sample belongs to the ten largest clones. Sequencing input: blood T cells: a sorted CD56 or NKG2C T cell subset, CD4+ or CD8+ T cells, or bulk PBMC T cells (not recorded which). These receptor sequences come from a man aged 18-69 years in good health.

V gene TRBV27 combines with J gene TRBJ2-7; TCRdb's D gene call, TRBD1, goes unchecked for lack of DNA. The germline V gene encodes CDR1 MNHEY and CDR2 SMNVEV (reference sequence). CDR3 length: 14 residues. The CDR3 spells CASAPGQGLYEQYF.

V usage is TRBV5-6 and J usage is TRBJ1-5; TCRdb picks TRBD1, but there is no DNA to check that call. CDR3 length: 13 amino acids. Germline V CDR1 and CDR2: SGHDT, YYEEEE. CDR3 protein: CASSPAGNQPQHF.

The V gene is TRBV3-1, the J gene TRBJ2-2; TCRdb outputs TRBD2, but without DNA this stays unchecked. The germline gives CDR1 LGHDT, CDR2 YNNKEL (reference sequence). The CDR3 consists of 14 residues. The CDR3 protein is CASSPPLAPGELFF.

The CDR3 reads CSARNLMSYGYTF. This chain joins TRBV20-1 and TRBJ1-2. The germline V gene encodes CDR1 DFQATT and CDR2 SNEGSKA (reference sequence). The CDR3 covers 13 residues.

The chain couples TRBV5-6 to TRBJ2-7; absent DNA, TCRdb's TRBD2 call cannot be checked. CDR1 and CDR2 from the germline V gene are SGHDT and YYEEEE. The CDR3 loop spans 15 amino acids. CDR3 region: CASSRQTSGGYEQYF.

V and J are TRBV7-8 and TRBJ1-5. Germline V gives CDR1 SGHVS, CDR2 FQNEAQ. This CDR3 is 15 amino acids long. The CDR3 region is CASSLFGDSNQPQHF. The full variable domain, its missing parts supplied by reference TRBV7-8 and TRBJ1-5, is GAGVSQSPRYKVAKRGQDVALRCDPISGHVSLFWYQQALGQGPEFLTYFQNEAQLDKSGLPSDRFFAERPEGSVSTLKIQRTQQEDSAVYLCASSLFGDSNQPQHFGDGTRLSIL.

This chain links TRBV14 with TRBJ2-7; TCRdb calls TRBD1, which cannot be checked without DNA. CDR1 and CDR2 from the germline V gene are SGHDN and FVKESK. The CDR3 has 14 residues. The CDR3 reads CASSRKDRGYEQYF. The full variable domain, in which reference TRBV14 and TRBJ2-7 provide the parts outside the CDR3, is EAGVTQFPSHSVIEKGQTVTLRCDPISGHDNLYWYRRVMGKEIKFLLHFVKESKQDESGMPNNRFLAERTGGTYSTLKVQPAELEDSGVYFCASSRKDRGYEQYFGPGTRLTVT.

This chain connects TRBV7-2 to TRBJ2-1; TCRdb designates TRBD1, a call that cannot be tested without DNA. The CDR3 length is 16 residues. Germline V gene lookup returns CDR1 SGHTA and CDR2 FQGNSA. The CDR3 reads CASSLGGPGSYNEQFF.

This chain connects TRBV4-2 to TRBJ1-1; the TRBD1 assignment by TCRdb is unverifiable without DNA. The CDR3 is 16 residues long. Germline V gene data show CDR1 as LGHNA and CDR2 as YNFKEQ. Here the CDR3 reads CASSQDQDMGRKGAFF.

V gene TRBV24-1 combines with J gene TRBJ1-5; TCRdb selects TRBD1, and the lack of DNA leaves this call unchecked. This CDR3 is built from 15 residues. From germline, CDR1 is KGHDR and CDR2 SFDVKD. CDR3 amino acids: CATSEPRQASQPQHF.

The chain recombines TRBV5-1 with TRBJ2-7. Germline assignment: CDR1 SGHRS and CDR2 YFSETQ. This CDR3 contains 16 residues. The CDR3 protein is CASSRGEVAAFYEQYF.